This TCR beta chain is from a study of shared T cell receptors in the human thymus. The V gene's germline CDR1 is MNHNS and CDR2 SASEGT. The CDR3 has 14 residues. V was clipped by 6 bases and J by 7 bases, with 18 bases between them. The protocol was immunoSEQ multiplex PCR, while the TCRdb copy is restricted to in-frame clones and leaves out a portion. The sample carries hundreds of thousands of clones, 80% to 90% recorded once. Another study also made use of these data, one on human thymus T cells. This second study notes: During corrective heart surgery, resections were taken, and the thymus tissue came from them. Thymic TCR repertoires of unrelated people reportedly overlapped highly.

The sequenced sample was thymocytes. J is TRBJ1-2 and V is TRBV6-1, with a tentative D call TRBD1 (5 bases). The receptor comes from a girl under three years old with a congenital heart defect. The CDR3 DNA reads TGTGCCAGCAGAAATCTTATGGTCAGGGCTGGCTACACCTTC. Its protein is CASRNLMVRAGYTF.